Listed here are 29 T cell receptor beta chains from one sample, sequenced in a study of blood T cells in healthy people across ages. Combining a sample-barcoded 5' primer with a J-beta primer mix, a second PCR ran for roughly 6 to 12 cycles. TCRdb processed the 5' RACE reads anew with MiXCR; each CDR3 protein has one entry. The sample gives around 800,000 distinct CDR3 sequences, about 55% of which show up once; roughly 37% is in the top ten. Sequenced sample: blood. These receptors all come from a man of 80 years or more in good health.

This sequence joins TRBV11-2 and TRBJ1-6; D unresolved. The V gene's germline CDR1 is SGHAT and CDR2 FQNNGV. This CDR3 has 12 residues. Deletions cut 0 bases from V and 12 bases from J, with 6 bases between. CDR3 nucleotide sequence: TGTGCCAGCAGCTTAGAGGGCATACCCCTCCACTTT. Its protein product is CASSLEGIPLHF.

The sample holds a few counts of this clonotype. This chain joins TRBV28 and TRBJ2-4; perhaps TRBD1 as D (6 bases). The end of the DNA is better explained by TRBJ2-5, so the J call may be wrong. CDR3 length equals 14 residues. The germline V gene has CDR1 MDHEN and CDR2 SYDVKM. The DNA of the CDR3 is TGTGCCAGCAGTTTACCAGGGGTTCGGGAGACCCAGTACTTC. Amino acids: CASSLPGVRETQYF.

The chain links TRBV7-2 to TRBJ1-4; 7 bases agree with TRBD1. The CDR3 is 19 residues long. Germline V CDR1 and CDR2: SGHTA, FQGNSA. V gave up 1 base and J gave up 0 bases; unmatched junction bases: 11. The CDR3 region has the DNA TGTGCCAGCAGCTTAGTCGCGAGGGGGCGGATGACAACTAATGAAAAACTGTTTTTT. Encoded protein: CASSLVARGRMTTNEKLFF.

V gene TRBV7-2 combines with J gene TRBJ2-7; no clear D. Germline-derived CDR1 and CDR2 are SGHTA and FQGNSA. Trimming left V 4 bases short and J 0 bases short, with 16 bases between. This CDR3 region has 16 residues. The chain's CDR3 is CASSSRGVSFSYEQYF. CDR3 DNA sequence: TGTGCCAGCAGCTCCAGAGGCGTCAGCTTCTCCTACGAGCAGTACTTC.

V usage is TRBV5-1 and J usage is TRBJ2-5, with 10 bases aligning to TRBD2. The J call is in doubt because the DNA end fits TRBJ2-7 better. In germline, CDR1 is SGHRS, CDR2 YFSETQ. The CDR3 consists of 15 residues. Here the CDR3 reads CASSISGGSVDEQYF. As DNA, the CDR3 is TGCGCCAGCAGCATTAGCGGGGGGAGTGTGGACGAGCAGTACTTC.

This clonotype showed up just a few times. V usage is TRBV12-3 or TRBV12-4 and J usage is TRBJ2-7, with 11 positions matching TRBD2. Trimming cost V 2 bases and J 4 bases; bases outside gene matches: 16. The CDR3 totals 19 residues. CDR3 bases: TGTGCCAGCAGTTTAATAACAGGGACGGGACTAGCGGACCTATACGAGCAGTACTTC. This translates into CASSLITGTGLADLYEQYF.

This clonotype appeared a few times. The rearrangement joins TRBV29-1 to TRBJ2-1, with D hard to call. Between the trimmed V and J ends, which lost 5 bases and 3 bases, there was a span of 14 bases. The CDR3 runs to 14 residues. CDR1 is SQVTM and CDR2 is ANQGSEA in the germline V gene. CDR3 residues: CSVTYPDRYNEQFF. The CDR3 DNA reads TGCAGCGTTACATACCCGGACCGCTACAATGAGCAGTTCTTC.

This clonotype was found a few times. This CDR3 is CASSLPSGRASTDTQYF. For the CDR3, the DNA is TGTGCCAGCAGTCTTCCTAGCGGGAGAGCTAGCACAGATACGCAGTATTTT. The rearrangement joins TRBV6-6 to TRBJ2-3; 10 nucleotides line up with TRBD2. The germline gives CDR1 MNHNY, CDR2 SVGAGI (reference sequence). The CDR3 is made up of 17 amino acids. With V trimmed by 5 bases and J by 0 bases, 8 bases remained unmatched.

J is TRBJ2-5 and V is TRBV5-1; 7 bases line up with TRBD1. CDR3 size: 15 residues. V trimming: 0 bases; J trimming: 3 bases; junction bases outside the gene matches: 5. CDR1 is SGHRS and CDR2 is YFSETQ in the germline V gene. The CDR3, as DNA: TGCGCCAGCAGCTTGGGGAACAGGGGAGAAGAGACCCAGTACTTC. Its translation: CASSLGNRGEETQYF.

The CDR3 DNA follows: TGTGCCAGCAGTAGAGCCGGGACAGGCCAAGAGACCCAGTACTTC. Translation gives CASSRAGTGQETQYF. The J gene is TRBJ2-5, the V gene TRBV6-1, with 8 nucleotides matching TRBD1. Looked up from germline, CDR1 is MNHNS and CDR2 is SASEGT. The CDR3 runs 15 residues. The V gene end was trimmed by 5 bases and the J gene end by 1 base; junction bases not matched to a gene: 6.

This chain links TRBV4-1 with TRBJ2-3; TRBD2 matches 9 bases. V trimming: 0 bases; J trimming: 4 bases; junction bases outside the gene matches: 11. The CDR3 length is 18 residues. Germline assignment: CDR1 MGHRA and CDR2 YSYEKL. The CDR3 is CASSQDSFLAGVADTQYF. Written as DNA, the CDR3 is TGCGCCAGCAGCCAAGACTCCTTCTTAGCGGGAGTTGCAGATACGCAGTATTTT.

This clonotype was counted only a few times. The chain recombines TRBV25-1 with TRBJ1-2, with 7 bases aligning to TRBD1. Germline V lookup: CDR1 MGHDK, CDR2 SYGVNS. The CDR3 is 11 amino acids. V was clipped by 3 bases and J by 11 bases; unmatched bases: 3. The CDR3 loop is CASSDGQAYTF. Here the CDR3 DNA reads TGTGCCAGCAGTGATGGACAGGCGTACACCTTC.

The table lists this clonotype with a few counts. This chain uses TRBV9 with TRBJ2-2, with 9 bases lining up with TRBD2. The ends lost 0 bases at V and 1 base at J; junction bases unmatched: 10. Germline CDR1 is SGDLS and CDR2 is YYNGEE. The CDR3 runs 19 residues. The CDR3 coding sequence is TGTGCCAGCAGCGTAGCCGTCGCTAGCGGGACATTGAACACCGGGGAGCTGTTTTTT. Its translation is CASSVAVASGTLNTGELFF.

This clonotype was observed a few times. The genes are TRBV6-5 and TRBJ2-7; 11 bases align to TRBD2. Germline V lookup: CDR1 MNHEY, CDR2 SVGAGI. V was clipped by 5 bases and J by 0 bases; unmatched bases: 3. The CDR3 has 15 residues. The chain's CDR3 is CASSKLAGASYEQYF. As DNA, the CDR3 is TGTGCCAGCAGTAAACTAGCGGGAGCCTCCTACGAGCAGTACTTC.

V gene TRBV12-3 or TRBV12-4 combines with J gene TRBJ2-1, with a weak D call TRBD2 (7 bases). The CDR3 sequence is 14 residues long. Trimming took 6 bases from V and 7 from J, leaving 16 bases between them. The CDR3 protein is CASRPSGGGNEQFF. CDR3 nucleotides: TGTGCCAGCAGGCCTAGCGGAGGGGGGAATGAGCAGTTCTTC.

The chain employs TRBV28 and TRBJ2-3; D may be TRBD2 (6 bases). This CDR3 has 18 residues. V was trimmed by 1 base and J by 0 bases, leaving 17 bases between them. Germline V gives CDR1 MDHEN, CDR2 SYDVKM. The CDR3 region is CASSLFPQRGTSTDTQYF. The DNA of the CDR3 is TGTGCCAGCAGTTTATTCCCTCAACGCGGGACTAGCACAGATACGCAGTATTTT.

There are many counts of this clonotype. A much larger clone differs from this one at a single base, so this may be a read error. The chain uses TRBV25-1 and TRBJ2-5; TRBD2 matches 8 bases. The germline V gene encodes CDR1 MGHDK and CDR2 SYGVNS. The CDR3 covers 15 residues. V shed 2 bases and J 4 bases; nucleotides not matched to a gene: 6. In nucleotides, the CDR3 is TGTGCCAGCAGTGAAGGGAGCGGGAGACGAGAGACCCAGTACTTC. Amino acid sequence: CASSEGSGRRETQYF.

This rearrangement joins TRBV27 to TRBJ2-7; the match to TRBD2 covers 12 bases. The CDR3 has 15 residues. V gave up 6 bases and J gave up 4 bases; unmatched junction bases: 7. In germline, CDR1 is MNHEY, CDR2 SMNVEV (reference sequence). DNA of the CDR3: TGTGCCAGCAGGGCAGGACTAGCGGGACCTTACGAGCAGTACTTC. Protein: CASRAGLAGPYEQYF.

The chain uses TRBV4-1 and TRBJ1-2; no firm D call. The CDR3 sequence is 14 residues long. Germline lookup yields CDR1 MGHRA and CDR2 YSYEKL. V lost 1 base and J lost 4, with 10 bases in between. CDR3 amino acids: CASSQVGGFYGYTF. CDR3 in DNA: TGCGCCAGCAGCCAAGTGGGAGGGTTCTATGGCTACACCTTC.

The chain recombines TRBV6-6 with TRBJ2-2; TRBD2 is a possible D gene (5 bases). V was pared by 3 bases and J by 7 bases, with 6 bases between. This CDR3 has 12 amino acids. The germline V gene has CDR1 MNHNY and CDR2 SVGAGI (reference sequence). CDR3 amino acids: CASSYEGGELFF. The CDR3 DNA is TGTGCCAGCAGTTATGAGGGCGGGGAGCTGTTTTTT.

The chain uses TRBV5-1 and TRBJ2-7; D may match TRBD1 or TRBD2 (5 bases each). The CDR3 extends over 16 amino acids. V gave up 3 bases and J gave up 0 bases, with 16 bases separating them. The germline V gene encodes CDR1 SGHRS and CDR2 YFSETQ. CDR3 protein: CASSSTGTASSYEQYF. For the CDR3, the DNA is TGCGCCAGCAGCTCAACCGGGACGGCGAGCTCCTACGAGCAGTACTTC.

The V call is TRBV4-1, the J call TRBJ1-2; TRBD1 agrees at 9 bases. Germline trimming cut 3 bases from V and 10 bases from J; bases unmatched to any gene: 6. CDR1 MGHRA and CDR2 YSYEKL come from the germline V gene. This CDR3 comprises 13 residues. The chain's CDR3 is CASSQGQGTDYTF. CDR3 coding DNA: TGCGCCAGCAGCCAGGGACAGGGTACGGACTACACCTTC.

With respect to this clonotype: At one end the junction does not follow the germline gene, possibly because of a read error. The chain recombines TRBV24-1 with TRBJ2-1; possibly TRBD2 for D (5 bases). The CDR3 length is 11 residues. Germline assignment: CDR1 KGHDR and CDR2 SFDVKD. Here the CDR3 reads CPTGNYNEQFF. The DNA for the CDR3 is TGTCCCACCGGGAACTACAATGAGCAGTTCTTC.

The chain couples TRBV9 to TRBJ2-1; TRBD1 aligns across 7 bases. Germline CDR1 reads SGDLS; CDR2 reads YYNGEE. The CDR3 covers 16 residues. V was clipped by 4 bases and J by 0 bases; unmatched bases: 7. CDR3 loop: CASSPPTGSSYNEQFF. DNA for the CDR3: TGTGCCAGCAGCCCACCGACAGGGAGCTCCTACAATGAGCAGTTCTTC.

This clonotype was found a few times. A read error may produce the germline difference seen at one junction end. This chain connects TRBV5-1 to TRBJ2-1; TRBD2 is a possible D gene (6 bases). The better agreement between TRBJ2-7 and the DNA end casts doubt on the J call. Per germline, CDR1 SGHRS and CDR2 YFSETQ. The CDR3 extends over 15 amino acids. Here the CDR3 reads CASSLLAASYNEQYF. The CDR3 DNA sequence: TGCGCCAGTAGCTTACTAGCCGCCTCATACAATGAGCAGTACTTC.

This clonotype was found many times. The chain couples TRBV4-2 to TRBJ2-6; D is uncertain. Per the germline V gene, CDR1 is LGHNA and CDR2 is YNFKEQ. The CDR3 is made up of 16 amino acids. The V and J ends lost 4 bases and 1 base respectively, with 11 bases between them. Here the CDR3 reads CASSREKASGANVLTF. The CDR3 DNA reads TGTGCCAGCAGCCGAGAGAAGGCTTCTGGGGCCAACGTCCTGACTTTC.

This chain links TRBV20-1 with TRBJ2-4; D is uncertain. CDR1 and CDR2 from the germline V gene are DFQATT and SNEGSKA (reference sequence). The V gene lost 3 bases and the J gene lost 5 bases, with 5 bases spanning the gap. The CDR3 loop spans 11 amino acids. As DNA, the CDR3 is TGCAGTGCTAGGGCTGAAAACATTCAGTACTTC. This translates into CSARAENIQYF.

This clonotype was seen at least ten times. The chain is built from TRBV3-1 and TRBJ2-5; perhaps TRBD2 as D (5 bases). V gave up 4 bases and J gave up 2 bases, with 5 bases separating them. CDR1 LGHDT and CDR2 YNNKEL come from the germline V gene (reference sequence). CDR3 length: 12 amino acids. CDR3 sequence: CASSRLQETQYF. The CDR3 DNA follows: TGTGCCAGCAGCCGACTACAAGAGACCCAGTACTTC.

The chain has TRBV7-6 and TRBJ2-5, with D hard to call. Gene TRBJ2-7 matches the end of the DNA better, so the J call may be wrong. Germline V gives CDR1 SGHVS, CDR2 FNYEAQ. This CDR3 has 13 amino acids. CDR3 DNA: TGTGCCAGCAGCCCAGCCGACGGCTACGAGCAGTACTTC. Translating it yields CASSPADGYEQYF.